The T cell receptor (beta chain) under discussion was sequenced for a study of blood T cells in healthy people across ages. This clonotype was counted a few times. The V and J ends lost 7 bases and 9 bases respectively, with 12 bases between them. CDR1 and CDR2 from the germline V gene are SQVTM and ANQGSEA. The CDR3 covers 10 residues. Using a J-beta primer mix together with a sample-barcoded 5' primer, a second PCR was run for roughly 7 to 11 cycles. The template-switch adaptor, which had 12 random nucleotides, put a tag on each cDNA molecule. MiXCR, run by TCRdb on the 5' RACE reads, gives a single entry per CDR3 protein. This repertoire shows some 370,000 distinct CDR3 sequences, 45% to 60% found once; its top ten account for over 40%.

This chain joins TRBV29-1 and TRBJ1-1; possibly TRBD1 for D (5 bases). Sequencing was carried out using blood. The source is a man aged 60 to 69 in good health. CDR3 bases: TGCAGCGGGGATGACAGTAAAGCTTTCTTT. This encodes CSGDDSKAFF.